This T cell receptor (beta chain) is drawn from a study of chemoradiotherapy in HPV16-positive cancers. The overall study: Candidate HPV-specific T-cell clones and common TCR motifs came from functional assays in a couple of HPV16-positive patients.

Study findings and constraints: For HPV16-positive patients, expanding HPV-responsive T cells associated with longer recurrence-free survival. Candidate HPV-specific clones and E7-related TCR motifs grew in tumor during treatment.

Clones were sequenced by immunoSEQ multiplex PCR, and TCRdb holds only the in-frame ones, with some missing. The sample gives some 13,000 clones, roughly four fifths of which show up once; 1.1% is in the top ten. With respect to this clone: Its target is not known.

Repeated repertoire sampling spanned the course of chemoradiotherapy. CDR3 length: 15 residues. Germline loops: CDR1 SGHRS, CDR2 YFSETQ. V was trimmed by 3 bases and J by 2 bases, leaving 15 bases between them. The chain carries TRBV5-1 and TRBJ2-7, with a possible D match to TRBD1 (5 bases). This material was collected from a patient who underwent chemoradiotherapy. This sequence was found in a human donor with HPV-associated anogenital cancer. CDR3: CASSWGYSNTYEQYF. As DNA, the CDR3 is TGCGCCAGCAGCTGGGGCTACAGCAATACCTACGAGCAGTACTTC. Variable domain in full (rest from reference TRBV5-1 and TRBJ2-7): KAGVTQTPRYLIKTRGQQVTLSCSPISGHRSVSWYQQTPGQGLQFLFEYFSETQRNKGNFPGRFSGRQFSNSRSEMNVSTLELGDSALYLCASSWGYSNTYEQYFGPGTRLTVT.